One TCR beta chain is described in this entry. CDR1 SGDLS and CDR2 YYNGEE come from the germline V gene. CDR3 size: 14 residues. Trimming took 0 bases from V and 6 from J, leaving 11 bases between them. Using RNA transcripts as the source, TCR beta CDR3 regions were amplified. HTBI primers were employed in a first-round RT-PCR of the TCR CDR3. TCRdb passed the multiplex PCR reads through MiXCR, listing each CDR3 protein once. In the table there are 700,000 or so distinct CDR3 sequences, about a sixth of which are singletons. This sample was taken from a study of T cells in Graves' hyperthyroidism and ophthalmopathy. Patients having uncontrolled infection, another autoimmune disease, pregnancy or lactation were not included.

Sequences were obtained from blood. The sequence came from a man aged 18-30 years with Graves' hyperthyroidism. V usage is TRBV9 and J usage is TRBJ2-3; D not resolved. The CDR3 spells CASSVEVEVDTQYF. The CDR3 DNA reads TGTGCCAGCAGCGTAGAGGTAGAGGTGGATACGCAGTATTTT. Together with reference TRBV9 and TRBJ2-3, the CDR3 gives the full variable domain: DSGVTQTPKHLITATGQRVTLRCSPRSGDLSVYWYQQSLDQGLQFLIQYYNGEERAKGNILERFSAQQFPDLHSELNLSSLELGDSALYFCASSVEVEVDTQYFGPGTRLTVL.